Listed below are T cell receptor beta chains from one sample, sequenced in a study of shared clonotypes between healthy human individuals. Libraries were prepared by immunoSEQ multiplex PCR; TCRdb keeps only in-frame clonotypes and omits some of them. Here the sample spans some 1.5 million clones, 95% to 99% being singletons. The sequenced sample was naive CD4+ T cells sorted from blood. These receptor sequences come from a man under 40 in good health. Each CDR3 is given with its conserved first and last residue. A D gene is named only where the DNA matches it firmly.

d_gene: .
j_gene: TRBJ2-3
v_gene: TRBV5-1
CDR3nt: TGCGCCAGCAGCAAAACAGCCACAGGGCCAGATACGCAGTATTTT
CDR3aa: CASSKTATGPDTQYF

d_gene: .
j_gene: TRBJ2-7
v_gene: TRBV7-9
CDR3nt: TGTGCCAGCAGCTTAACCCCCCAGCGGGCCCGGTACGAGCAGTACTTC
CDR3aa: CASSLTPQRARYEQYF

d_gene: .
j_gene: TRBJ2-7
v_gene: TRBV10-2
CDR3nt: TGCGCCAGCAGTGAGGCGGGACAGATCTACGAGCAGTACTTC
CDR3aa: CASSEAGQIYEQYF

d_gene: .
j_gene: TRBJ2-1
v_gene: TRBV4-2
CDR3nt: TGTGCCAGCAGCCAAGTACCGTGGAGAAGGGCCCACAATGAGCAGTTCTTC
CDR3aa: CASSQVPWRRAHNEQFF

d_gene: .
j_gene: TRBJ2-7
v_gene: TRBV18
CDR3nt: TGTGCCAGCTCACCAAATGAAGTGAGGGCCTACGAGCAGTACTTC
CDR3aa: CASSPNEVRAYEQYF

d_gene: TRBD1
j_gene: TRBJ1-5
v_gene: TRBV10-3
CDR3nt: TGTGCCATCACGACAGGGGATCAGCCCCAGCATTTT
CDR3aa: CAITTGDQPQHF

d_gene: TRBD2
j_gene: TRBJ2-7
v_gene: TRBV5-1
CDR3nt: TGCGCCAGCAGCGGGGGTCTAGCGGGAGGAACAACCTCCTACGAGCAGTACTTC
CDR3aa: CASSGGLAGGTTSYEQYF

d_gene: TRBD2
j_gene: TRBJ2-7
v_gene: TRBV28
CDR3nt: TGTGCCAGCAGTGGGCTAGCGGATTCCTACGAGCAGTACTTC
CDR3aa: CASSGLADSYEQYF

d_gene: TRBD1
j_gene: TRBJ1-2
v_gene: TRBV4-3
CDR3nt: TGCGCCAGCAGCCAAGAAGGACAGGGGTATAGTGGCTACACCTTC
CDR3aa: CASSQEGQGYSGYTF

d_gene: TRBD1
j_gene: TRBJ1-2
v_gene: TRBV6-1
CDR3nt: TGTGCCAGCAGTGAAGAGTGGACAGGCTATGGCTACACCTTC
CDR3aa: CASSEEWTGYGYTF

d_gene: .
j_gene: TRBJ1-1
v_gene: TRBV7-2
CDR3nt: TGTGCCAGCAGCCCTAGGGATAGTGAAGCTTTCTTT
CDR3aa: CASSPRDSEAFF

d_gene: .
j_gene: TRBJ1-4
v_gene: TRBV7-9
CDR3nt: TGTGCCAGCAGCCGCAGGGGTGGTGAAAAACTGTTTTTT
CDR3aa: CASSRRGGEKLFF

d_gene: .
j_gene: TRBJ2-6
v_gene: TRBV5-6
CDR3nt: TGTGCCAGCAGCTGGACAAAAACTGGCAGGAATGGGGCCAACGTCCTGACTTTC
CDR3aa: CASSWTKTGRNGANVLTF

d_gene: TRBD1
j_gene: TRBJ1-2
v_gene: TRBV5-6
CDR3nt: TGTGCCAGCAGCTCCCTAGGCGACAGGGGGCGCAACTATGGCTACACCTTC
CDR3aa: CASSSLGDRGRNYGYTF

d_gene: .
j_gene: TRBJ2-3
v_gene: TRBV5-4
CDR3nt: TGTGCCAGCAGCTTCCAATTAGGCGATACGCAGTATTTT
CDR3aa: CASSFQLGDTQYF

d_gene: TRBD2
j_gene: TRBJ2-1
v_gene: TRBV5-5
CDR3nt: TGTGCCAGCAGCACTAGCGTGTACAATGAGCAGTTCTTC
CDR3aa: CASSTSVYNEQFF

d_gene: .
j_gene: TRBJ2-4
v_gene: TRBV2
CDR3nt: TGTGCCAGCCTCGGGCGGGTAGGAAACATTCAGTACTTC
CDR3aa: CASLGRVGNIQYF

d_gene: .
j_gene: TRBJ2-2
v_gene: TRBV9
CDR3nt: TGTGCCAGCAGCGCCGCAGGGGTGGGCACCGGGGAGCTGTTTTTT
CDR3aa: CASSAAGVGTGELFF

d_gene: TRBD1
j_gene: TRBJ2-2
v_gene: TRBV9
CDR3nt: TGTGCCAGCAGCGTAGAAAACAACAGGGGTCCCACCGGGGAGCTGTTTTTT
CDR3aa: CASSVENNRGPTGELFF

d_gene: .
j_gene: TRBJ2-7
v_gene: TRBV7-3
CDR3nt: TGTGCCAGCAGTCTGGCAGATCTCTACGAGCAGTACTTC
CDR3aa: CASSLADLYEQYF

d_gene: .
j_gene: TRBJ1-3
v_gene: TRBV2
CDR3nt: TGTGCCAGCAGGGGCGTTTCTGGAAACACCATATATTTT
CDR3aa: CASRGVSGNTIYF

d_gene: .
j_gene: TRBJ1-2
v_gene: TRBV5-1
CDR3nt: TGCGCCAGCAGCTCCGGGACTCCTAACTATGGCTACACCTTC
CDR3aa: CASSSGTPNYGYTF

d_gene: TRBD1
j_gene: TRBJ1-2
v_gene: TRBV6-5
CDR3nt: TGTGCCAGCAGTTCCTCACCGGGACAGCCCTATGGCTACACCTTC
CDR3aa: CASSSSPGQPYGYTF